This TCR beta chain was sequenced during a study of beta chain features in type 1 diabetes. Of the isolated RNA, all was reverse transcribed, and so the sequenced material was expressed TCRB transcripts. This table comes from immunoSEQ multiplex PCR, and its TCRdb copy is limited to in-frame clones, with some not included. The repertoire holds under 450,000 clones, with roughly 15% as singletons. The CDR3 has 14 residues. Germline CDR1 is SGHNT and CDR2 is YYREEE (reference sequence). V lost 0 bases and J lost 8, with 13 bases in between. This clone occurred a few times. The sample consisted of naive CD4+ T cells from blood. The sequence was obtained from a woman under 30 in good health. This chain uses TRBV5-4 with TRBJ2-3, with TRBD2 as a possible D gene (6 bases). CDR3 sequence: CASSLGDWLGTQYF. CDR3 in DNA: TGTGCCAGCAGCTTGGGGGACTGGCTCGGTACGCAGTATTTT.